The clone carrying this TCR beta chain was recorded once. This entry is derived from a study of shared clonotypes between healthy human individuals. Sequenced by immunoSEQ multiplex PCR; TCRdb stores in-frame clones only, minus some. The sample carries 2 million to 2.5 million clones, roughly 93% recorded once. Germline CDR1 is SEHNR and CDR2 is FQNEAQ (reference sequence). The ends were cut back, 1 base at V and 0 bases at J, with 10 bases in the middle. The CDR3 consists of 16 residues. The chain couples TRBV7-9 to TRBJ1-3; D is unclear. This TCR was sampled from a young man in good health. Some clones in this sample may be carry-over from other donors' samples. The specimen was naive CD4+ T cells from PBMCs. Subset specified: CD45RA+ positively selected. CDR3 in DNA: TGTGCCAGCAGCTTAGGGGCCGAGGGCTCTGGAAACACCATATATTTT. It translates to CASSLGAEGSGNTIYF.